The entry that follows covers one T cell receptor beta chain sequence. What it binds is unknown. The sample originates from a study of blood T cells in healthy people across ages. Study findings and constraints: TCR beta diversity was tightly associated with the proportion of naive T cells.

The use of a sample-barcoded 5' primer and a J-beta primer mix characterized a second PCR of roughly 6 to 11 cycles. A template-switch adaptor that had 12 random nucleotides put a tag on each cDNA molecule. TCRdb reanalysed the 5' RACE reads using MiXCR and keeps one entry per CDR3 protein. The data hold around 800,000 distinct CDR3 sequences, with 35% to 50% observed a single time. Roughly 10 milliliters of peripheral blood were drawn from each donor into EDTA-treated tubes. Every sample had a minimum of 7 million PBMCs isolated. This CDR3 is built from 15 residues. The V end lost 3 bases, the J end lost 6 bases, and 17 bases lay between the germline ends. The germline V gene has CDR1 MNHEY and CDR2 SMNVEV (reference sequence).

This rearrangement joins TRBV27 to TRBJ1-1; perhaps TRBD1 as D (6 bases). The sample was blood. This TCR derives from a man of 80 years or more in good health. The CDR3 nucleotides read TGTGCCAGCAGTTTCCGCCCCTCAGGGGACGCTGAAGCTTTCTTT. Protein sequence: CASSFRPSGDAEAFF.